A single TCR beta chain is shown here with its context. Its specificity is unknown. PCR employed 60 Vbeta and 13 Jbeta primers. The table came from immunoSEQ multiplex PCR; TCRdb's copy has only in-frame clones and leaves some out. The sample holds about 200,000 clones; about four fifths are singletons and the top ten take 1.7%. These data come from a study of cytomegalovirus exposure and HLA in healthy donors. Study details: Among the approximately 400 genotyped donors, 81% were placed in the Caucasian-associated ancestry cluster. Study-wide results and limits: In vitro work confirmed that a few CMV-associated chains recognize CMV antigens.

The V and J ends lost 5 bases and 4 bases, in that order; junction bases with no gene match: 8. The CDR3 spans 15 residues. Germline V CDR1 and CDR2: GTSNPN, SVGIG (reference sequence). The sequenced material came from PBMCs. The source of this sequence is a woman younger than 30 in good health and CMV-seronegative. The V gene is TRBV30, the J gene TRBJ2-2, with TRBD2 identical over 9 bases. This CDR3 is CAWGVGTSSTGELFF. CDR3 DNA sequence: TGTGCCTGGGGCGTAGGGACTAGCAGCACCGGGGAGCTGTTTTTT.